The 11 T cell receptor beta chains below all came from one sample that was sequenced in a study of OX40 agonist ivuxolimab in advanced cancers. The assay was immunoSEQ multiplex PCR, and TCRdb's table has in-frame clones only and misses some. The sample includes about 26,000 clones, 65% to 80% of them seen just once. Source: CD4+ or CD8+ T cells sorted from blood, taken in a trial of the OX40 agonist ivuxolimab. The receptor set was obtained from an adult with an advanced solid tumor such as melanoma, head and neck, liver or kidney cancer.

Of note for this clone: Other DNA sequences from this sample encode an identical CDR3 as well. The chain combines TRBV4-1 with TRBJ1-2; maybe TRBD1 (6 bases). Germline V gene data show CDR1 as MGHRA and CDR2 as YSYEKL. CDR3 size: 16 residues. Trimming took off 2 bases at V and 8 bases at J, with 21 bases between the two ends. The CDR3 DNA reads as TGCGCCAGCAGCCAACCTACCGAGGGGGGGCGCGGGGGCTACACCTTC. This translates into CASSQPTEGGRGGYTF.

This clone has just one count. The chain carries TRBV11-2 and TRBJ2-3; 9 bases fit TRBD1. CDR1 is SGHAT and CDR2 is FQNNGV in the germline V gene. This CDR3 spans 18 amino acids. After removal of 5 bases from V and 0 bases from J, the junction contained 12 bases not matched to a gene. The CDR3 DNA is TGTGCCAGCAGCCCGATACCACAGGGGGCCCTGAGCACAGATACGCAGTATTTT. Its translation: CASSPIPQGALSTDTQYF.

This sequence joins TRBV6-6 and TRBJ2-3; 11 positions agree with TRBD2. Germline trimming cut 0 bases from V and 6 bases from J; bases unmatched to any gene: 5. The CDR3 covers 16 residues. CDR1 and CDR2 (germline): MNHNY, SVGAGI (reference sequence). CDR3 DNA: TGTGCCAGCAGTTACTCGCCTAGCGGGGGGTGGGATACGCAGTATTTT. This codes for CASSYSPSGGWDTQYF.

The CDR3 bases are TGTGCCAGCACTTGGACAGGGGGCGGAGGATGGTACTTC. Encoded protein: CASTWTGGGGWYF. The chain combines TRBV14 with TRBJ2-7, with 11 bases lining up with TRBD1. V lost 7 bases to trimming and J lost 12 bases; unmatched junction nucleotides: 11. The CDR3 is 13 residues long. Germline-derived CDR1 and CDR2 are SGHDN and FVKESK.

V gene TRBV6-1 combines with J gene TRBJ2-1; D gene uncertain. The germline V and J ends were trimmed by 4 bases and 0 bases, with 13 bases remaining between them. The CDR3 runs to 16 residues. Germline values: CDR1 MNHNS, CDR2 SASEGT. CDR3 in amino acids: CASSASTWGSYNEQFF. CDR3 coding DNA: TGTGCCAGCAGTGCGTCGACTTGGGGCTCCTACAATGAGCAGTTCTTC.

This clone was seen more than once but under ten times. V is TRBV27 and J is TRBJ2-2; 8 bases agree with TRBD1. The CDR3 extends over 14 amino acids. Germline CDR1 and CDR2: MNHEY and SMNVEV (reference sequence). The V gene end was trimmed by 6 bases and the J gene end by 4 bases; junction bases not matched to a gene: 4. Written as DNA, the CDR3 is TGTGCCAGCAGGGACAGGGTGGGCACCGGGGAGCTGTTTTTT. Residues: CASRDRVGTGELFF.

This clone was found once. The gene calls are TRBV5-6 and TRBJ1-4; the D gene is possibly TRBD1 (5 bases). This CDR3 comprises 15 residues. The V end was cut by 0 bases, the J end by 6 bases, with 12 bases between. The germline V gene encodes CDR1 SGHDT and CDR2 YYEEEE. CDR3 coding DNA: TGTGCCAGCAGCTTGGGGGGACGGCTAGATGAAAAACTGTTTTTT. Protein: CASSLGGRLDEKLFF.

The rearrangement uses TRBV5-8 and TRBJ2-5; D may correspond to TRBD1 or TRBD2 (5 bases each). V lost 3 bases and J lost 2, with 20 bases in between. Looked up from germline, CDR1 is SGHTS and CDR2 is YDEGEE. The CDR3 contains 17 residues. The CDR3 DNA reads as TGTGCCAGCAGCTCGACTTTCCGGGGCAGTTGGCAAGAGACCCAGTACTTC. Translation gives CASSSTFRGSWQETQYF.

This clone was observed a few times. The rearrangement links TRBV9 to TRBJ2-3; D gene unclear. This CDR3 has 15 residues. The germline gives CDR1 SGDLS, CDR2 YYNGEE. Trimming took off 2 bases at V and 1 base at J, with 11 bases between the two ends. CDR3 sequence reads: CASSVLSGRTDTQYF. CDR3 in DNA: TGTGCCAGCAGCGTTCTATCTGGTCGCACAGATACGCAGTATTTT.

This clone was seen only a few times. V usage is TRBV5-4 and J usage is TRBJ1-5; D is unclear. Deletions cut 4 bases from V and 1 base from J, with 12 bases between. CDR1 SGHNT and CDR2 YYREEE come from the germline V gene (reference sequence). The CDR3 length is 15 residues. The CDR3: CASSAAPASNQPQHF. The CDR3 DNA sequence: TGTGCCAGCAGCGCCGCACCCGCGAGCAATCAGCCCCAGCATTTT.

This sequence joins TRBV4-1 and TRBJ1-2, with a weak D call TRBD1 (5 bases). Germline-derived CDR1 and CDR2 are MGHRA and YSYEKL. V lost 1 base, J lost 8 bases, and 14 bases lay in between. This CDR3 region has 14 residues. The CDR3 nucleotides read TGCGCCAGCAGCCAAGCCCCGGGGCCCTACGGCTACACCTTC. Protein product: CASSQAPGPYGYTF.